This T cell receptor beta chain is from a study of OX40 agonist ivuxolimab in advanced cancers. Study overall: It was ivuxolimab, an agonistic anti-OX40 (CD134) antibody, that patients were treated with. Hepatocellular carcinoma, melanoma, renal cell or head and neck cancer affected the dose-escalation patients. Study-wide findings and caveats: Partial responders treated at 0.1-3.0 mg/kg exhibited clonal expansion among the lowest measured. Both CD4+ and CD8+ T cell populations in blood had undergone clonal expansion by week 6 at 0.1 to 3.0 mg/kg.

Concerning this clone itself: Its antigen remains unidentified.

Libraries were prepared by immunoSEQ multiplex PCR; TCRdb keeps only in-frame clonotypes and omits some of them. This sample yields some 58,000 clones, of which about nine tenths are seen a single time; 1.5% to 2% belongs to the top ten. Trimming shortened V by 2 bases and J by 0 bases, and 5 bases separated the two germline ends. Germline CDR1 is SGHAT and CDR2 is FQNNGV. This CDR3 has 15 residues. The J gene is TRBJ1-6, the V gene TRBV11-2; D unclear. This TCR came from an adult with an advanced solid tumor such as melanoma, head and neck, liver or kidney cancer. Sequencing was performed on CD4+ or CD8+ T cells sorted from blood, taken in a trial of the OX40 agonist ivuxolimab. The CDR3 reads CASSLMSSYNSPLHF. DNA of the CDR3: TGTGCCAGCAGCTTAATGAGCTCCTATAATTCACCCCTCCACTTT.